These 22 T cell receptor beta chains came from one sample sequenced in a study of preoperative IRX-2 immunotherapy in early breast cancer. Treatment defined: preoperative locoregional IRX-2 cytokine immunotherapy. The table came from immunoSEQ multiplex PCR; TCRdb's copy has only in-frame clones and leaves some out. Counted here are more than 6,500 clones, 80% occurring once; the ten biggest clones make up roughly 17%. This specimen consisted of tumor tissue, obtained after IRX-2 immunotherapy. The source is a human donor with breast cancer.

J is TRBJ2-7 and V is TRBV5-1; D not certain. V was trimmed by 0 bases and J by 5 bases, leaving 12 bases between them. This CDR3 is 14 amino acids long. Germline CDR1 and CDR2: SGHRS and YFSETQ. CDR3 region: CASSLGQVMDEQYF. In nucleotides, the CDR3 is TGCGCCAGCAGCTTGGGCCAGGTAATGGACGAGCAGTACTTC.

The chain carries TRBV7-1 and TRBJ2-7; 8 nucleotides align to TRBD1. TRBV7-1 qualifies as an ORF whose function is uncertain. J was trimmed by 2 bases and V by 3 bases; bases with no gene match: 9. This CDR3 contains 16 residues. The CDR3 region is CASSSRRTGSPYEQYF. Here the CDR3 DNA reads TGTGCCAGCAGCTCCCGAAGGACAGGGAGCCCCTACGAGCAGTACTTC.

This clone has just one count. V is TRBV25-1 and J is TRBJ1-2; 7 bases map to TRBD1. Germline loops: CDR1 MGHDK, CDR2 SYGVNS. Trimming took 4 bases from V and 2 from J; bases not matched to a gene: 4. The CDR3 has 14 amino acids. CDR3 nucleotides: TGTGCCAGCAGTGGGCAGGGGGGGAACTATGGCTACACCTTC. Translating gives CASSGQGGNYGYTF.

The chain joins TRBV15 to TRBJ1-2; tentatively, D is TRBD1 (5 bases). V was cut by 5 bases and J by 4 bases, with 14 bases left in between. Germline loops: CDR1 LNHNV, CDR2 YYDKDF (reference sequence). The CDR3 has 14 residues. The CDR3 nucleotides read TGTGCCACCAGCCCCCCAGGGAGCCCCTATGGCTACACCTTC. It encodes CATSPPGSPYGYTF.

J is TRBJ1-1 and V is TRBV30; D not certain. Per germline, CDR1 GTSNPN and CDR2 SVGIG (reference sequence). With 3 bases removed from V and 0 bases from J, the gap between germline ends came to 8 bases. The CDR3 runs to 13 residues. The CDR3 DNA is TGTGCCTGGAGCCAGGTAATGAACACTGAAGCTTTCTTT. Translated, it gives CAWSQVMNTEAFF.

This clone rates as medium-sized. The rearrangement links TRBV19 to TRBJ2-1, with unresolved D. The CDR3 is 14 amino acids. Germline CDR1 is LNHDA and CDR2 is SQIVND (reference sequence). Between the trimmed V and J ends, which lost 7 bases and 0 bases, there was a span of 10 bases. The CDR3 DNA reads as TGTGCCAGTACAGACTCTAGCTCCTACAATGAGCAGTTCTTC. As protein: CASTDSSSYNEQFF.

CDR3 nucleotides: TGTGCCAGCTCACCTATCTTAGGACAGAGCACTGAAGCTTTCTTT. This translates into CASSPILGQSTEAFF. V usage is TRBV18 and J usage is TRBJ1-1; a weak D match, TRBD1 (6 bases). Deletions cut 3 bases from V and 4 bases from J, with 15 bases between. CDR1 is KGHSH, CDR2 LQKENI, per germline. The CDR3 runs to 15 residues.

CDR3 region: CASSYSGGGDTQYF. CDR3 nucleotide sequence: TGTGCCAGCAGTTACTCTGGCGGGGGGGATACGCAGTATTTT. The gene calls are TRBV6-8 and TRBJ2-3; 8 bases are a match to TRBD2. This CDR3 contains 14 residues. V lost 0 bases and J lost 6; bases outside the gene matches: 2. Germline loops: CDR1 MNHGY, CDR2 SAAAGT.

The chain has TRBV19 and TRBJ2-2; D gene ambiguous. The ends were cut back, 10 bases at V and 0 bases at J, with 15 bases in the middle. Per germline, CDR1 LNHDA and CDR2 SQIVND (reference sequence). This CDR3 is 15 amino acids long. CDR3: CATHDWSTNTGELFF. Here the CDR3 DNA reads TGTGCCACCCATGACTGGAGTACGAACACCGGGGAGCTGTTTTTT.

The chain joins TRBV5-1 to TRBJ2-7; D might be TRBD1 (6 bases). The germline V gene encodes CDR1 SGHRS and CDR2 YFSETQ. Trimming left V 0 bases short and J 4 bases short, with 11 bases between. CDR3 length: 14 residues. The CDR3 nucleotides read TGCGCCAGCAGCTTGGGGGGGCTGATGTACGAGCAGTACTTC. Translating gives CASSLGGLMYEQYF. The full variable domain, with the rest looked up from reference TRBV5-1 and TRBJ2-7, is KAGVTQTPRYLIKTRGQQVTLSCSPISGHRSVSWYQQTPGQGLQFLFEYFSETQRNKGNFPGRFSGRQFSNSRSEMNVSTLELGDSALYLCASSLGGLMYEQYFGPGTRLTVT.

For the CDR3, the DNA is TGTGCCAGCAGACCAAGCGGGGGGTTAGATACGCAGTATTTT. Its translation: CASRPSGGLDTQYF. The V call is TRBV7-7, the J call TRBJ2-3; 9 bases map to TRBD2. CDR3 size: 14 residues. J lost 5 bases, V lost 6 bases, and 6 bases had no gene match. CDR1 is SSHAT, CDR2 FNYEAQ, per germline (reference sequence).

J is TRBJ1-1 and V is TRBV18, with unresolved D. The CDR3 is made up of 14 amino acids. Per germline, CDR1 KGHSH and CDR2 LQKENI. V was pared by 3 bases and J by 0 bases, with 8 bases between. CDR3 sequence reads: CASSPGQMNTEAFF. The CDR3 bases are TGTGCCAGCTCACCGGGTCAAATGAACACTGAAGCTTTCTTT.

The chain has TRBV6-8 and TRBJ2-7; D ambiguous. The ends were cut back, 8 bases at V and 2 bases at J, with 16 bases in the middle. Germline V gene data show CDR1 as MNHGY and CDR2 as SAAAGT. CDR3 length: 14 amino acids. The CDR3 region has the DNA TGTGCCAGCCTCTCCCCGGTTGGGACCTACGAGCAGTACTTC. This codes for CASLSPVGTYEQYF.

By share of the sample, this clone is large. The V gene is TRBV12-5, the J gene TRBJ2-1, with D perhaps TRBD2 (5 bases). The CDR3 length is 14 residues. Germline-derived CDR1 and CDR2 are LGHNT and FRNRAP. DNA for the CDR3: TGTGCCAGCATACGGAAGGGAGTAGGTAATGAGCAGTTCTTC. Amino acid sequence: CASIRKGVGNEQFF.

The chain carries TRBV5-1 and TRBJ1-6, with 11 positions matching TRBD1. CDR3 length: 17 residues. The germline gives CDR1 SGHRS, CDR2 YFSETQ. J gave up 0 bases and V 3 bases, and 2 bases lay outside the gene matches. CDR3 DNA: TGCGCCAGCAGCTGGGGGACAGGGGGCTCCTATAATTCACCCCTCCACTTT. This gives the protein CASSWGTGGSYNSPLHF. Complete variable domain (other parts from reference TRBV5-1 and TRBJ1-6): KAGVTQTPRYLIKTRGQQVTLSCSPISGHRSVSWYQQTPGQGLQFLFEYFSETQRNKGNFPGRFSGRQFSNSRSEMNVSTLELGDSALYLCASSWGTGGSYNSPLHFGNGTRLTVT.

The J gene is TRBJ1-5, the V gene TRBV30, with 7 bases fitting TRBD1. Germline V lookup: CDR1 GTSNPN, CDR2 SVGIG (reference sequence). The CDR3 is 15 residues long. J gave up 3 bases and V 3 bases, and 8 bases lay outside the gene matches. CDR3 sequence (DNA): TGTGCCTGGAGCGAGGGGGCGTCCCACAATCAGCCCCAGCATTTT. Translated: CAWSEGASHNQPQHF. The full variable domain, its missing parts supplied by reference TRBV30 and TRBJ1-5, is SQTIHQWPATLVQPVGSPLSLECTVEGTSNPNLYWYRQAAGRGLQLLFYSVGIGQISSEVPQNLSASRPQDRQFILSSKKLLLSDSGFYLCAWSEGASHNQPQHFGDGTRLSIL.

This chain connects TRBV7-7 to TRBJ1-5, with unresolved D. Germline CDR1 SSHAT, CDR2 FNYEAQ (reference sequence). V was cut by 4 bases and J by 2 bases, with 9 bases left in between. The CDR3 runs to 14 residues. The CDR3 coding sequence is TGTGCCAGCAGCTCGTTGGCGGGCAATCAGCCCCAGCATTTT. It codes for CASSSLAGNQPQHF.

The chain joins TRBV6-8 to TRBJ1-6, with TRBD1 as a possible D gene (6 bases). Germline CDR1 reads MNHGY; CDR2 reads SAAAGT. The ends were cut back, 5 bases at V and 6 bases at J, with 14 bases in the middle. The CDR3 spans 15 residues. CDR3 nucleotide sequence: TGTGCCAGCAGTGGGTTTCTAGGGGGTAATTCACCCCTCCACTTT. As protein: CASSGFLGGNSPLHF.

Relative to its sample, this clone is large. The chain uses TRBV11-3 and TRBJ2-5; 10 bases line up with TRBD2. The V gene end was trimmed by 3 bases and the J gene end by 1 base; junction bases not matched to a gene: 5. This CDR3 has 16 residues. CDR1 and CDR2 (germline): SGHNT, YENEEA. The CDR3 sequence: CASSLGSGGTQETQYF. The CDR3 nucleotides are TGTGCCAGCAGCTTGGGTAGCGGGGGGACCCAAGAGACCCAGTACTTC. The entire variable domain, with the rest obtained from reference TRBV11-3 and TRBJ2-5, is as follows: EAGVVQSPRYKIIEKKQPVAFWCNPISGHNTLYWYLQNLGQGPELLIRYENEEAVDDSQLPKDRFSAERLKGVDSTLKIQPAELGDSAVYLCASSLGSGGTQETQYFGPGTRLLVL.

V is TRBV18 and J is TRBJ2-3; TRBD2 aligns across 8 bases. Per germline, CDR1 KGHSH and CDR2 LQKENI. The CDR3 spans 15 residues. The trim removed 3 bases at V and 1 base at J, leaving 3 bases unmatched. As DNA, the CDR3 is TGTGCCAGCTCACCGAAAGCGGGGGGCACAGATACGCAGTATTTT. It codes for CASSPKAGGTDTQYF.

The V and J genes are TRBV6-4 and TRBJ2-2, with 9 bases that match TRBD1. Germline loops: CDR1 MRHNA, CDR2 SNTAGT. Trimming removed 6 bases from V and 2 bases from J; junction bases left unmatched: 7. The CDR3 sequence is 16 residues long. DNA for the CDR3: TGTGCCAGCAGAGCGGGACAGGGATACAACACCGGGGAGCTGTTTTTT. Amino acids: CASRAGQGYNTGELFF.

This rearrangement joins TRBV6-8 to TRBJ1-2, with 7 bases that match TRBD1. Unmatched junction bases numbered 6, after V lost 8 bases and J lost 0 bases. The germline V gene encodes CDR1 MNHGY and CDR2 SAAAGT. The CDR3 is made up of 14 amino acids. CDR3 DNA sequence: TGTGCCAGCCGTTTGGACAGGACTAACTATGGCTACACCTTC. As protein: CASRLDRTNYGYTF.